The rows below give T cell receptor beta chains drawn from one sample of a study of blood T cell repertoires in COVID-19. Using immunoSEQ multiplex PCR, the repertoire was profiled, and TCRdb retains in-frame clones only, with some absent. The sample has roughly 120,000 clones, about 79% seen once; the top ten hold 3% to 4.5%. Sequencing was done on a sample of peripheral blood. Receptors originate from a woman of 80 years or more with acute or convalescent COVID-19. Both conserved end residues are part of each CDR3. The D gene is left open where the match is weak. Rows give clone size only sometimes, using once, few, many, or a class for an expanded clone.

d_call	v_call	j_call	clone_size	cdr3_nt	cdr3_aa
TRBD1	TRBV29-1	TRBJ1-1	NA	TGCAGCGGGGGACAGGGGACAAACACTGAAGCTTTCTTT	CSGGQGTNTEAFF
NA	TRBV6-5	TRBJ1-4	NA	TGTGCCAGCAGCGCCGGGACACCTGAAAAACTGTTTTTT	CASSAGTPEKLFF
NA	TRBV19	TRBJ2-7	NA	TGTGCCAGTAGTACCTTGGCGGGTTCAGGCTACGAGCAGTACTTC	CASSTLAGSGYEQYF
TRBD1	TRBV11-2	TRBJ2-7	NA	TGTGCCAGCAGTCGTACCGGGACAGGTTCCGGCGAGCAGTACTTC	CASSRTGTGSGEQYF
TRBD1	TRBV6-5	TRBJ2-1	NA	TGTGCCAGCAGTTATACTCGGGACAGGTCAAATGAGCAGTTCTTC	CASSYTRDRSNEQFF
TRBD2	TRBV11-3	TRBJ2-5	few	TGTGCCAGCAGCCCCGGGACTAGCGGGGGCCCCGCCCAAGAGACCCAGTACTTC	CASSPGTSGGPAQETQYF
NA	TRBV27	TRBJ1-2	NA	TGTGCCAGCAGTTTATCAAGGACAGACTATGGCTACACCTTC	CASSLSRTDYGYTF
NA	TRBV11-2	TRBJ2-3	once	TGTGCCAGCAGCACCAACAGTATAGATACGCAGTATTTT	CASSTNSIDTQYF
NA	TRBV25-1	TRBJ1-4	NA	TGTGCCAGCAGTCCTCAGGGGCTAAGCAGTGAAAAACTGTTTTTT	CASSPQGLSSEKLFF
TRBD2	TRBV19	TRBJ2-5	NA	TGTGCCAGTAGTCGGACTAGCGGGGCAGCGACCCAGTACTTC	CASSRTSGAATQYF
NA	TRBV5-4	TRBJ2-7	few	TGTGCCAGCAGCTTGGGTACGCGGGAGCAGTACTTC	CASSLGTREQYF
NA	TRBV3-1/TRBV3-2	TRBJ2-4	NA	TGTGCCAGCAGCCAAGAAGGCGGGCTTTGGGGAAGGGCCAAAAACATTCAGTACTTC	CASSQEGGLWGRAKNIQYF
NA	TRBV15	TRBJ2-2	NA	TGTGCCACCAGCAGAGACCCGGCCGGGGAGCTGTTTTTT	CATSRDPAGELFF
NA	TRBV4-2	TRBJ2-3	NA	TGTGCCAGCAGCCAAGATGGGTCGGACAGCCCTACTAGCACAGATACGCAGTATTTT	CASSQDGSDSPTSTDTQYF
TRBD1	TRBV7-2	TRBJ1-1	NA	TGTGCCAGCAGCCCGGACAGGTTTAACACTGAAGCTTTCTTT	CASSPDRFNTEAFF
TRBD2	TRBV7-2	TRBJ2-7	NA	TGTGCCAGCAGCTTAGAGGGAATTGGACTAGCGGGAAACGAGCAGTACTTC	CASSLEGIGLAGNEQYF
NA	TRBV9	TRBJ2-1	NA	TGTGCCAGCAGCTCAGTAGGGGGCTCCTACAATGAGCAGTTCTTC	CASSSVGGSYNEQFF
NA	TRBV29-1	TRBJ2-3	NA	TGCAGCGTTGAGGTGGCTACGCAGTATTTT	CSVEVATQYF
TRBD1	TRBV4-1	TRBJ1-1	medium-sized	TGCGCCAGCAGCCACCGAACGTCGGACAGGAGTGAAGCTTTCTTT	CASSHRTSDRSEAFF
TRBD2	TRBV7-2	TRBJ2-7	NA	TGTGCCAGCAGCGCCGGGGGGGAGACCTACGAGCAGTACTTC	CASSAGGETYEQYF
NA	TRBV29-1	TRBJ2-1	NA	TGCAGCGTTGAAATCGGGACGGGGGTGGATTTCGGTGAGCAGTTCTTC	CSVEIGTGVDFGEQFF
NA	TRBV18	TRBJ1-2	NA	TGTGCCAGCTCCCACCGGGAAACCGGCTACACCTTC	CASSHRETGYTF
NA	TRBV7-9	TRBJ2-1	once	TGTGCCAGCAGCTTAGGGGGCGGCAACAATGAGCAGTTCTTC	CASSLGGGNNEQFF
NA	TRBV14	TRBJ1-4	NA	TGTGCCAGCAGCCAAGATGGCCAGGGGCGCGGATTTGAAAAACTGTTTTTT	CASSQDGQGRGFEKLFF
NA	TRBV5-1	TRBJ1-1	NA	TGCGCCAGCAGCTTTGACAAACGAACTGAAGCTTTCTTT	CASSFDKRTEAFF
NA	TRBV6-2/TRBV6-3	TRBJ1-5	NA	TGTGCCAGCAGTTACGGCTTTCATAGCAATCAGCCCCAGCATTTT	CASSYGFHSNQPQHF
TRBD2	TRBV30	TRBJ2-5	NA	TGTGCCTGGAGCGCGGGACTAGCGGGGGAGACCCAGTACTTC	CAWSAGLAGETQYF
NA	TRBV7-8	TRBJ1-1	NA	TGTGCCAGCAGCCATACTCTGACAGGGAACACTGAAGCTTTCTTT	CASSHTLTGNTEAFF
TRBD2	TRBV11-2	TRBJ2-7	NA	TGTGCCAGCAGCTCCTTGTTCCGGACTAGCTACGAGCAGTACTTC	CASSSLFRTSYEQYF
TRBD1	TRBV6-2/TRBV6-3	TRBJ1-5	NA	TGTGCCAGCAGTGGGACAGGGTTTCAGCCCCAGCATTTT	CASSGTGFQPQHF
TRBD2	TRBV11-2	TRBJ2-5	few	TGTGCCAGCAGCTCTCAGGCGGGGGGCCAAGAGACCCAGTACTTC	CASSSQAGGQETQYF
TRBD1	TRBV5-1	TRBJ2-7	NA	TGCGCCAGCAGCTTAGGCTCGGACAGGGGCTCCTACGAGCAGTACTTC	CASSLGSDRGSYEQYF
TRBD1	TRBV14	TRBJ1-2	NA	TGTGCCAGCAGCCCTACAGGGGTTAGCTATGGCTACACCTTC	CASSPTGVSYGYTF
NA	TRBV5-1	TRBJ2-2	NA	TGCGCCAGCAGCGGGAGGGGGGTCGACACCGGGGAGCTGTTTTTT	CASSGRGVDTGELFF
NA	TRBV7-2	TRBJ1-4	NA	TGTGCCAGCAGCTTAGTAGCGGGGAGGGTTGAAAAACTGTTTTTT	CASSLVAGRVEKLFF
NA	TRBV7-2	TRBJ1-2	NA	TGTGCCAGCAGCCCTACCCCTACAGGGAACTATGGCTACACCTTC	CASSPTPTGNYGYTF
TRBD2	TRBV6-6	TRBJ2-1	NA	TGTGCCAGCAGTGCGACTAGCGAAGTGAATGAGCAGTTCTTC	CASSATSEVNEQFF